This TCR beta chain was sequenced in a study of identical twins. Study-wide results and caveats: With abundant cord blood beta clonotypes, insertions were fewer; memory repertoires showed no such pattern.

About this clonotype: Its cognate antigen is unknown.

Each cDNA held unique molecular identifiers, and template switching gave it a universal primer site. Using its own MiXCR run on the 5' RACE reads, TCRdb lists one record per CDR3 protein. The table has 250,000 to 300,000 distinct CDR3 sequences, roughly 8% seen once. The CDR3 runs 13 residues. Trimming cost V 1 base and J 8 bases, with 11 bases left between them. Per germline, CDR1 LGHNA and CDR2 YSLEER. The data also belong to a second study, concerning yellow fever vaccine responses in identical twins.

Sequencing used CD8+ T cells sorted from blood. The source is a young woman in good health. The J gene is TRBJ1-1, the V gene TRBV4-3; no reliable D call. Written as DNA, the CDR3 is TGCGCCAGCAGCCAAGCGCGAATGGGCGAAGCTTTCTTT. It encodes CASSQARMGEAFF.